The source of this TCR beta chain is a study of control samples from healthy donors and cancer patients (TCRdb year 2020). Libraries were made using the immunoSEQ multiplex PCR assay. The table was pulled from immuneACCESS by TCRdb, which kept in-frame rearrangements only. Such tables lose some clones; where checked, under half of the loss comes from unresolved V genes, and the rest has no known cause. The sample data list more than 150,000 clones, and 90% to 95% of these were observed just once. The top ten hold 0.55% to 0.7% of the sample. Remarks on this clone: Its binding antigen is unknown. Base qualities are not recorded, but no much larger clone differs from it by a single base.

V loses 8 bases, J loses 3 bases, and the germline ends lie 14 bases apart. The CDR1 and CDR2 encoded by the germline V gene are MNHEY and SVGAGI. There are 14 amino acids in the CDR3, from cysteine to phenylalanine inclusive. CDR3 DNA is the only sequence kept; it has 42 bases, read in frame from the first base. The sequence was collected from a woman aged 30 to 39 in good health. The sequencing sample was made of blood. Recombination joined TRBV6-5 with TRBJ2-1; matching of 5 bases hints at TRBD2 as the D gene. The base sequence is TGTGCCAGCCACCGTAGGGAGCGCTACAATGAGCAGTTCTTC. It specifies CASHRRERYNEQFF.